A selection of T cell receptor beta chains follows, all from one sample in a study of neoadjuvant anti-PD-1 for oral cavity cancer. Assay: immunoSEQ multiplex PCR; the TCRdb copy retains only in-frame clones and omits some. Here the sample spans 60,000 to 80,000 clones, 65% to 85% being singletons. The sequenced sample was PBMCs, obtained before nivolumab (anti-PD-1) treatment. Receptors were obtained from a person aged 35 to 85 with oral cavity squamous cell carcinoma. CDR3s include the opening cysteine and the closing phenylalanine or tryptophan. The D gene is left open where the match is weak. Clone size is stated in some rows and not others, as once, few, many or a class when expanded.

d_call | j_call | clone_size | v_call | cdr3_aa | cdr3_nt
NA | TRBJ1-1 | few | TRBV6-1 | CASRPGPQNTEAFF | TGTGCCAGCAGACCCGGACCACAGAACACTGAAGCTTTCTTT
NA | TRBJ1-3 | NA | TRBV5-4 | CASSSLSGNTIYF | TGTGCCAGCAGCTCCCTCTCTGGAAACACCATATATTTT
NA | TRBJ1-5 | NA | TRBV10-2 | CATSPLKSGEAQPQHF | TGCGCCACCTCCCCACTTAAAAGCGGAGAGGCTCAGCCCCAGCATTTT
TRBD1 | TRBJ2-3 | NA | TRBV19 | CASSDRDSSTDTQYF | TGTGCCAGTAGTGACCGGGACAGCTCCACAGATACGCAGTATTTT
TRBD2 | TRBJ2-2 | NA | TRBV14 | CASSPKGLAGTGELFF | TGTGCCAGCAGCCCGAAGGGACTAGCGGGAACCGGGGAGCTGTTTTTT
TRBD1 | TRBJ2-7 | NA | TRBV7-8 | CASRQGVYEQYF | TGTGCCAGCAGACAGGGGGTCTACGAGCAGTACTTC
NA | TRBJ2-6 | NA | TRBV6-4 | CASSESGSGANVLTF | TGTGCCAGCAGTGAGAGTGGCTCTGGGGCCAACGTCCTGACTTTC
TRBD2 | TRBJ2-7 | NA | TRBV28 | CASSSRLAGETYEQYF | TGTGCCAGCAGTTCCCGACTAGCGGGAGAAACCTACGAGCAGTACTTC
NA | TRBJ1-1 | NA | TRBV10-1 | CASSPYPSGTEAFF | TGCGCCAGCAGTCCGTACCCGTCCGGCACTGAAGCTTTCTTT
TRBD2 | TRBJ2-3 | NA | TRBV7-9 | CASSLDAGGTDTQYF | TGTGCCAGCAGCTTAGATGCGGGAGGGACAGATACGCAGTATTTT
NA | TRBJ2-3 | NA | TRBV5-1 | CASSLYAGRSGSTDTQYF | TGCGCCAGCAGCTTGTACGCGGGGCGAAGCGGGAGCACAGATACGCAGTATTTT
NA | TRBJ2-7 | NA | TRBV4-2 | CASSQPSADSYEQYF | TGTGCCAGCAGCCAACCTAGCGCCGACTCCTACGAGCAGTACTTC
TRBD1 | TRBJ1-5 | NA | TRBV19 | CASSMPGGDRYSNQPQHF | TGTGCCAGTAGTATGCCAGGGGGCGACCGGTATAGCAATCAGCCCCAGCATTTT
NA | TRBJ1-3 | few | TRBV5-1 | CASSPSHGATIYF | TGCGCCAGCAGCCCTTCACACGGAGCCACCATATATTTT
NA | TRBJ1-1 | NA | TRBV25-1 | CASNWGAEGSEAFF | TGTGCCAGCAATTGGGGGGCGGAGGGGTCTGAAGCTTTCTTT
NA | TRBJ2-5 | NA | TRBV6-1 | CASSERSQGRETQYF | TGTGCCAGCAGTGAAAGGAGCCAGGGCCGGGAGACCCAGTACTTC
NA | TRBJ2-2 | NA | TRBV30 | CAWSPGLIANTGELFF | TGTGCCTGGAGTCCCGGACTGATTGCGAACACCGGGGAGCTGTTTTTT
TRBD2 | TRBJ2-1 | few | TRBV9 | CASSPGLENQFF | TGTGCCAGCAGCCCAGGACTAGAGAACCAGTTCTTC
NA | TRBJ1-3 | NA | TRBV6-5 | CASSYGRPSGNTIYF | TGTGCCAGCAGTTACGGGAGACCCTCTGGAAACACCATATATTTT
NA | TRBJ2-3 | once | TRBV9 | CASSVAVDTQYF | TGTGCCAGCAGCGTAGCGGTAGATACGCAGTATTTT
NA | TRBJ1-2 | NA | TRBV2 | CASSVGRNADGYTF | TGTGCCAGCAGTGTGGGCAGGAATGCAGATGGCTACACCTTC
TRBD2 | TRBJ2-2 | NA | TRBV10-1 | CASSGLAGNTGELFF | TGCGCCAGCAGCGGACTAGCGGGAAACACCGGGGAGCTGTTTTTT
NA | TRBJ2-3 | NA | TRBV5-1 | CASSLSGGSTDTQYF | TGCGCCAGCAGCTTGTCGGGGGGCAGCACAGATACGCAGTATTTT
NA | TRBJ1-5 | few | TRBV5-6 | CASSRTAFAGNQPQHF | TGTGCCAGCAGCAGAACAGCGTTTGCGGGCAATCAGCCCCAGCATTTT
NA | TRBJ2-5 | few | TRBV27 | CASSVTGTQETQYF | TGTGCCAGCAGTGTGACCGGGACCCAAGAGACCCAGTACTTC
NA | TRBJ1-5 | NA | TRBV7-6 | CASSLGGGMNQPQHF | TGTGCCAGCAGCTTAGGGGGAGGGATGAATCAGCCCCAGCATTTT
NA | TRBJ2-7 | NA | TRBV9 | CASSPYYQVSYEQYF | TGTGCCAGCAGCCCCTACTACCAGGTCTCCTACGAGCAGTACTTC
NA | TRBJ2-7 | NA | TRBV15 | CATSRDRGRTLGEQYF | TGTGCCACCAGCAGAGATCGGGGCCGAACATTGGGCGAGCAGTACTTC
NA | TRBJ2-7 | once | TRBV18 | CASSPKGPDEQYF | TGTGCCAGCTCACCAAAGGGTCCCGACGAGCAGTACTTC
NA | TRBJ1-1 | NA | TRBV11-2 | CASSLDGRTDTEAFF | TGTGCCAGCAGCTTAGATGGCAGGACGGACACTGAAGCTTTCTTT
NA | TRBJ2-7 | NA | TRBV11-2 | CASSLGGLRYEQYF | TGTGCCAGCAGCTTAGGGGGCCTACGGTACGAGCAGTACTTC
NA | TRBJ1-5 | NA | TRBV19 | CASSIDRAGLNSNQPQHF | TGTGCCAGTAGTATAGATCGGGCAGGATTAAACTCTAATCAGCCCCAGCATTTT
NA | TRBJ1-1 | NA | TRBV27 | CASSVATHTEAFF | TGTGCCAGCAGCGTCGCTACTCACACTGAAGCTTTCTTT
NA | TRBJ1-6 | NA | TRBV9 | CASSVAADTGMALHF | TGTGCCAGCAGCGTAGCGGCGGACACGGGGATGGCCCTCCACTTT
NA | TRBJ2-5 | few | TRBV5-1 | CASSLAGGETQYF | TGCGCCAGCAGCTTGGCCGGGGGAGAGACCCAGTACTTC
NA | TRBJ1-5 | NA | TRBV6-5 | CASSYSPGADQPQHF | TGTGCCAGCAGTTACTCTCCTGGGGCCGATCAGCCCCAGCATTTT
TRBD1 | TRBJ2-3 | NA | TRBV5-1 | CASSLTGAFTDTQYF | TGCGCCAGCAGCTTAACAGGGGCCTTCACAGATACGCAGTATTTT
NA | TRBJ2-5 | NA | TRBV7-8 | CASSRWDQETQYF | TGTGCCAGCAGCCGCTGGGACCAAGAGACCCAGTACTTC
TRBD1 | TRBJ2-2 | few | TRBV4-1 | CASSQDKFGAQGATGELFF | TGCGCCAGCAGCCAAGATAAGTTTGGAGCACAGGGGGCCACCGGGGAGCTGTTTTTT
NA | TRBJ2-1 | many | TRBV5-1 | CASSLQPGASVVYNEQFF | TGCGCCAGCAGCTTGCAGCCGGGGGCGTCAGTCGTCTACAATGAGCAGTTCTTC
NA | TRBJ2-4 | once | TRBV2 | CASSSPGGAKNIQYF | TGTGCCAGCAGTTCCCCAGGAGGGGCCAAAAACATTCAGTACTTC
TRBD2 | TRBJ2-7 | medium-sized | TRBV7-6 | CASTGLAGGRSYEQYF | TGTGCCAGCACTGGACTAGCGGGGGGGAGGTCCTACGAGCAGTACTTC
TRBD1 | TRBJ1-3 | NA | TRBV30 | CAWRGTVRGDTIYF | TGTGCCTGGAGAGGGACAGTGCGGGGGGACACCATATATTTT
NA | TRBJ2-1 | NA | TRBV19 | CASSIGMGRGGVNEQFF | TGTGCCAGTAGTATAGGAATGGGCAGAGGAGGGGTCAATGAGCAGTTCTTC
NA | TRBJ1-2 | few | TRBV7-9 | CASQLGDYGYTF | TGTGCCAGTCAACTTGGGGACTATGGCTACACCTTC
NA | TRBJ2-7 | NA | TRBV10-1 | CASSEDPSYEQYF | TGCGCCAGCAGTGAAGATCCCTCCTACGAGCAGTACTTC